This T cell receptor beta chain was found in a study of T-cell memory formation after mild COVID-19. Study-wide results and caveats: Researchers report contracting CD4+ clones mostly in CM and EM, with CD8+ clones in EMRA. Clones shrinking from day 15 to 85 showed even CD4/CD8 mixes; later expanders tilted CD4+.

As regards this clonotype: Its antigen is unknown.

TCRdb used MiXCR to reprocess the 5' RACE reads, holding one entry per CDR3 protein. Of more than 300,000 distinct CDR3 sequences listed, 20% are singletons. Sequenced material: PBMCs or a T cell subset sorted from them (not recorded which). The TCR sequence derives from a man in his late teens or twenties who had mild COVID-19 (a few samples of this study predate the infection). Cell type and time point are not known.

CDR3: CASSVAVPGAYGYTF. CDR3 coding DNA: TGTGCCAGCAGCGTAGCTGTCCCGGGTGCCTATGGCTACACCTTC. The rearrangement joins TRBV9 to TRBJ1-2, with unresolved D. The germline gives CDR1 SGDLS, CDR2 YYNGEE. Trimming took off 0 bases at V and 4 bases at J, with 13 bases between the two ends. The CDR3 extends over 15 amino acids.